This T cell receptor beta chain was identified during a study of cytomegalovirus exposure and HLA in healthy donors. Notes on the study in general: The investigators catalogued 150 to 200 TCR beta chains as cytomegalovirus-associated. In vitro work confirmed that a few CMV-associated chains recognize CMV antigens.

With regard to this clone: As yet, its antigen is unknown.

Libraries were prepared by immunoSEQ multiplex PCR; TCRdb keeps only in-frame clonotypes and omits some of them. The sample has about 84,000 clones; roughly 93% are singletons. The TCR was taken from a man younger than 40 in good health and CMV-seronegative. What was sequenced was PBMCs.

CDR3 DNA: TGTGCCAGCAGTGAAGCCATATTGGGACAGGGCTCTAGCGAGCAGTACTTC. Its protein product is CASSEAILGQGSSEQYF. The chain recombines TRBV2 with TRBJ2-7, with TRBD1 matching 9 bases. V lost 0 bases and J lost 6; bases outside the gene matches: 12. This CDR3 has 17 residues. Germline values: CDR1 SNHLY, CDR2 FYNNEI.